This T cell receptor beta chain was captured in a study of cytomegalovirus exposure and HLA in healthy donors (dated 2017 in TCRdb). Regarding the complete study: In an earlier analysis of 550 to 750 of the donors, about 260 Gb of sequence data and some 100 million unique TCR beta sequences from roughly 200 million T cells were reported. Around 330 gigabases of sequencing data and around 80 million unique TCR sequences made up an early release that covered over 550 HLA-typed donors. Of the approximately 400 genotyped donors, over 80% were placed in the genetic ancestry cluster associated with self-reported Caucasian donors. The aim of the study was to test whether cataloging public T cell receptors could identify signatures of past pathogen exposure. The T cell repertoires of several hundred subjects were profiled by immunosequencing and related to cytomegalovirus serostatus. In addition to the first cohort of 666 subjects, a separate validation cohort of 120 different subjects was used. The study combined high-throughput TCR immunosequencing, statistical association of individual TCRs with disease status, and machine learning to predict cytomegalovirus infection status. In a later analysis, previously published TCR beta repertoires from hundreds of donors were re-analyzed and high-resolution HLA genotyping was added so that TCR occurrence patterns could be studied. The later analysis used no new phenotypic data to find candidate immune exposures, relying instead on TCR beta sequences and their occurrence across donors. An earlier analysis of some 500 of the donors used high-throughput TCR beta sequencing to judge whether each TCR beta V gene segment behaved as functional or pseudogenic. Donor age, sex, ethnicity and CMV serostatus were collected together with the repertoire data. A later genetic analysis took genome-wide SNP genotypes for about 55% of the 666 donors and used that subset as a discovery cohort. Every discovery cohort repertoire had been produced on one sequencing platform. HLA typing covered class I and class II loci at four-digit resolution. The number of donors typed differed by locus, with roughly 620-640 for A, B, C, DRB1 and DQB1, roughly 520 for DQA1, over 600 for DPA1, and approximately 470 for DPB1. Roughly five DR-DQ haplotypes were handled as single units for association and clustering, since linkage in the cohort was strong. Across 398 genotyped donors of the cohort, an average of about 240,000 unique TCR beta nucleotide sequences per donor were sequenced, and approximately 17% of those sequences were non-productive.

In total, more than 500 healthy bone marrow donors made up the cohort. At the time of sampling, every cohort member was nominally healthy, though immune exposures that went unrecorded were likely present. The donor was CMV seropositive and belonged to the group of 250 to 300 seropositive cohort members. A peripheral blood sample was collected from each donor, and TCR beta sequencing was performed on peripheral blood mononuclear cells. The Qiagen DNeasy Blood Extraction Kit was used to extract genomic DNA from the blood cell samples. The CDR1 and CDR2 encoded by the germline V gene are MNHEY and SVGAGI. Trimmed from V: 3 bases; trimmed from J: 6 bases; junction bases lacking a gene match: 6. The CDR3 measures 14 amino acids from cysteine to phenylalanine. The DNA shown is the 42-base CDR3, in frame from base 1. Beyond this particular receptor, the publication reports: The classifier was reported to diagnose cytomegalovirus status with high specificity and sensitivity in both the original and validation cohorts. In the study, around 150 TCR beta chains were listed as associated with cytomegalovirus. Roughly uniform sequencing depth across donors was assumed in presence/absence analyses, although this assumption may not hold. Strong co-occurrence of HLA alleles, especially DR and DQ, made assigning TCR associations to individual alleles difficult. In this cohort, only TCR beta chains were sequenced, and detectable features were limited by the absence of alpha or paired-chain data. In a later analysis, several top co-occurrence clusters were reported to appear linked to parvovirus B19, influenza, CMV and Epstein-Barr virus. An association between a missense DCLRE1C variant and V-gene and J-gene trimming of TCR beta chains was found in a later genetic analysis and replicated in an independent cohort. A cluster of highly shared sequence variants was judged likely to represent a technical artifact of the sequencing pipeline. An earlier analysis of around 600 of the donors showed that most TCR beta V segments appeared in productive rearrangements either about 87% or about 30% of the time, which broadly matched IMGT annotations. Linkage disequilibrium might explain the correlated functional status among segregating V segments, but an unknown experimental factor could not be excluded. A further reported finding was that TCR beta sequences accurately predicted the HLA-A and HLA-B alleles for most subjects in the first cohort. HLA typing was unavailable for some donors at each locus, so association tests used only the typed subset. A later analysis found that most CMV-associated TCR beta chains appeared HLA-restricted, with HLA associations seemingly driven largely by CMV exposure. A later analysis found that HLA-associated TCR beta chains were more clonally expanded and had lower generation probabilities than equally common non-associated chains. Because counts were too low, fewer than 20 rarely observed V segments, including chromosome 9 orphons, were excluded from the earlier analysis of fewer than 650 of the donors. For the cohort, immune exposure information was limited to CMV serostatus. The authors suggested that the approach could potentially be extended to other disease states and immunological phenotypes. In a later analysis, around 17,000 TCR beta sequences were associated with specific HLA alleles at a false discovery rate of 0.05. In vitro tests confirmed that a few of the cytomegalovirus-associated TCR beta chains recognize cytomegalovirus antigens. Because the 87-base-pair reads could not distinguish some IMGT-functional V segments, including TRBV6-2 and TRBV6-3, those segments were excluded. According to a later genetic analysis, donors in an Asian-associated ancestry cluster had fewer N-insertions in productive TCRs than the approximately 690-donor mean. While some public TCRs were present in many individuals, most TCR sequences turned up only very rarely across donors. According to a later analysis, TCR association rates differed among HLA loci, with DRB1 alleles showing the most associated TCRs and HLA-C alleles showing the fewest.

As for this clone: Its cognate antigen has yet to be identified. Base qualities are missing; no much larger clone stands one base away.

Library method: the immunoSEQ multiplex PCR assay. For the multiplex PCR, a mixture combining 60 forward primers for TCR Vbeta segments and 13 reverse primers for TCR Jbeta segments was used. The CDR3 region of rearranged TCR beta genes was amplified from genomic DNA with a multiplex PCR assay. The amplified TCR beta libraries were sequenced on the Illumina HiSeq System as 87-base-pair reads. The authors' analysis ran thus. A later analysis tallied around 82 million unique TCR beta chains across the 660 or so repertoires, and some 12 million of those chains were shared by two or more donors. Raw reads were error-corrected and collapsed into unique sequences by a nearest-neighbor algorithm in which closely related sequences were merged to remove PCR and sequencing errors. V, D and J gene segments were assigned by aligning CDR3 sequences to IMGT reference sequences. For a sequence to be retained, at least a six-nucleotide match to both a V gene segment and a J gene segment was required. Rearrangements were classified as productive when the CDR3 lacked stop codons and remained in frame with V and J, and all other rearrangements were classified as non-productive. Following IMGT convention, CDR3 was defined as the stretch from the second conserved V-encoded cysteine up to the conserved J-encoded phenylalanine. The earlier analysis of about 610 of the donors excluded any sequence lacking an unambiguous match to a single V gene segment. An earlier analysis of some 610 of the donors called V segments functional above 56.7% productive rearrangements and segregating when the between-donor standard deviation exceeded 5%. To diagnose cytomegalovirus status from the catalog of TCR beta chain sequences, a statistical classification framework was built. A later analysis assigned V and J genes by comparing TCR nucleotide sequences with IMGT/GENE-DB human TR gene sequences. Using the TCRdist pipeline, a later analysis assigned CDR3 sequences along with most-parsimonious VDJ recombination scenarios. In a later analysis, each TCR beta chain was defined by its CDR3 amino acid sequence together with its V-gene family, and reads lacking a unique V-gene family were excluded. As a way to deal with suspected cross-contamination and a sequencing artifact, a later analysis dropped under 600 nucleotide sequences that were highly shared and had low generation probability. For each public chain, a later analysis derived a clonal expansion index from normalized ranks of inferred template counts within each repertoire. Generation probabilities in a later analysis came from a VDJ recombination model fitted to out-of-frame rearrangements, and those results were checked against IGoR. In a later analysis, hypergeometric tests were used to score TCR-TCR, TCR-HLA and TCR-CMV co-occurrence, with a repertoire-size bias correction applied to TCR pairs. In a later analysis, false discovery rates were estimated by permuting HLA or CMV assignments 20 times. In a later analysis, co-occurring TCRs were grouped with DBSCAN, and TCRdist sequence similarity was added when clustering was performed within HLA-allele-positive subsets. Co-occurrence clustering excluded repertoires with fewer than 30,000 or more than 120,000 public chains, plus five with anomalous nucleotide sharing. The table comes from immuneACCESS by way of TCRdb, which keeps in-frame sequences with V and J called. Part of the clones is missing from these tables; in studies checked, under half for an unresolved V gene and the rest for unknown reasons. That table supplies the V and J calls and clone size; D and trimming were determined from the DNA. The sample table records approximately 40,000 clones; roughly 80% of these occur just once. The ten largest clones represent 10% of the sample.

The sequence derives from a woman aged 18-29 years in good health and CMV-seropositive. The specimen was PBMCs. The chain employs TRBV6-5 and TRBJ2-3; TRBD2 lines up with 7 middle nucleotides. The CDR3: CASSYSGWADTQYF. Read as DNA, the sequence is TGTGCCAGCAGTTATAGCGGGTGGGCTGATACGCAGTATTTT.